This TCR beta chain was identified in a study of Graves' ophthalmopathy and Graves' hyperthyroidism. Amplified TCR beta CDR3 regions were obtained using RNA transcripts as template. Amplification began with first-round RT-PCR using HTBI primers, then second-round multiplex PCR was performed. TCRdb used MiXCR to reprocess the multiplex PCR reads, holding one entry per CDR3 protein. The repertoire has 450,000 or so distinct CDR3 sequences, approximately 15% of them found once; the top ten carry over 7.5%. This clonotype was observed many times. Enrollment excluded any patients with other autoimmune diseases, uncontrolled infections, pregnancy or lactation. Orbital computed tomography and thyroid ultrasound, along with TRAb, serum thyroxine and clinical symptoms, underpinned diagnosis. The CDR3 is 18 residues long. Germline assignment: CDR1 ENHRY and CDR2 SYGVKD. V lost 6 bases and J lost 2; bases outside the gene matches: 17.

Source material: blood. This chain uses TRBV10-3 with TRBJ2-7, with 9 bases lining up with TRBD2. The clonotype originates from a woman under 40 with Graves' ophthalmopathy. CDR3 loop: CAIRPGLASQGETYEQYF. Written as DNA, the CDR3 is TGTGCCATCAGACCGGGACTAGCTTCCCAAGGGGAAACCTACGAGCAGTACTTC.